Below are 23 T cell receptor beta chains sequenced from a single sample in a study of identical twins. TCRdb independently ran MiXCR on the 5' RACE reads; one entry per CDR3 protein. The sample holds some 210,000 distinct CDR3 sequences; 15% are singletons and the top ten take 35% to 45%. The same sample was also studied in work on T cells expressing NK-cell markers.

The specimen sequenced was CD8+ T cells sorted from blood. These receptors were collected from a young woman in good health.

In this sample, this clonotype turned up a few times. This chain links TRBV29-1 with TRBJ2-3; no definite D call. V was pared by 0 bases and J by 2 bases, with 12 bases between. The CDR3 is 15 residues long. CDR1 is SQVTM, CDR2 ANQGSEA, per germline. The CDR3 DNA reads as TGCAGCGTTGAAGAGCTGGCAGAAGTCACAGATACGCAGTATTTT. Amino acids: CSVEELAEVTDTQYF.

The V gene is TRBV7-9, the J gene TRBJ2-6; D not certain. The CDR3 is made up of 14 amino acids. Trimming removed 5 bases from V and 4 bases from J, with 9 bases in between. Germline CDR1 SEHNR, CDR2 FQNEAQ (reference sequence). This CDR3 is CASSPRAGANVLTF. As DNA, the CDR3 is TGTGCCAGCAGCCCGAGAGCCGGGGCCAACGTCCTGACTTTC.

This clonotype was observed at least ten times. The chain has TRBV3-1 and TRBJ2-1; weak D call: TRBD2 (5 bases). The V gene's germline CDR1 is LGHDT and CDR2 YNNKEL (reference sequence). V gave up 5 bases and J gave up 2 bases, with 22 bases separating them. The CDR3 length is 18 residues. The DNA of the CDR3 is TGTGCCAGCAGCTTCCGGGATCTGGGCAGGATGCCCTACAATGAGCAGTTCTTC. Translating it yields CASSFRDLGRMPYNEQFF.

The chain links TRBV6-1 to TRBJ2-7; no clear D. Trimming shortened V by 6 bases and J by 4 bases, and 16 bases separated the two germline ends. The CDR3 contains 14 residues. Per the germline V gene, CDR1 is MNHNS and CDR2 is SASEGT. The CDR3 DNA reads TGTGCCAGCAGCCTGATCTTCGGAATTTACGAGCAGTACTTC. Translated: CASSLIFGIYEQYF.

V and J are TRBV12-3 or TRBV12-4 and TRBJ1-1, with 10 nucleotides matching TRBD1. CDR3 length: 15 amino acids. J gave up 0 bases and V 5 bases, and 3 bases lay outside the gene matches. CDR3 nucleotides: TGTGCCAGCAGTCCCGGGACAGGGGTGAACACTGAAGCTTTCTTT. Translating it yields CASSPGTGVNTEAFF.

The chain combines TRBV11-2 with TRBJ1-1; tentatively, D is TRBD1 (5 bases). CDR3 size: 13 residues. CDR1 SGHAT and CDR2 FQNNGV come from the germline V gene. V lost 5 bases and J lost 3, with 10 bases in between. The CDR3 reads CASSTTVYTEAFF. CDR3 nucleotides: TGTGCCAGCAGCACGACAGTATACACTGAAGCTTTCTTT.

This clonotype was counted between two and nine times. The CDR3 DNA reads TGTGCCAGCAGCCAAGATCTTGGACTGGGCGAGCAGTTCTTC. Amino acids: CASSQDLGLGEQFF. This rearrangement joins TRBV3-1 to TRBJ2-1, with D maybe TRBD2 (5 bases). V was shortened by 0 bases and J by 10 bases, with 13 bases between the two germline ends. This CDR3 is built from 14 residues. CDR1 is LGHDT, CDR2 YNNKEL, per germline (reference sequence).

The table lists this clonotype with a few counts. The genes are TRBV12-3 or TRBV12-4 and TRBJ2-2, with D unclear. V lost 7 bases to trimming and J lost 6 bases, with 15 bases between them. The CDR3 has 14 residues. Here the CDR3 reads CASTPGGVAGELFF. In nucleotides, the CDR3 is TGTGCCAGCACCCCTGGTGGGGTGGCCGGGGAGCTGTTTTTT.

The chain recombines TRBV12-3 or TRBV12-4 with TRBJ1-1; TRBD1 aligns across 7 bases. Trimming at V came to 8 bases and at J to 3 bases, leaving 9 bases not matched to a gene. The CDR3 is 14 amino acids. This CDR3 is CASAGGGLDTEAFF. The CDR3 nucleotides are TGTGCCAGCGCAGGGGGGGGGCTGGACACTGAAGCTTTCTTT.

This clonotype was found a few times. This CDR3 reads CASSQADSRNEQFF. The CDR3 nucleotides read TGCGCCAGCAGCCAAGCAGACAGCCGCAATGAGCAGTTCTTC. The chain uses TRBV4-3 and TRBJ2-1; TRBD1 might be the D (5 bases). Trimming left V 1 base short and J 6 bases short, with 10 bases between. There are 14 residues in the CDR3. Germline V gene sequence: CDR1 LGHNA, CDR2 YSLEER.

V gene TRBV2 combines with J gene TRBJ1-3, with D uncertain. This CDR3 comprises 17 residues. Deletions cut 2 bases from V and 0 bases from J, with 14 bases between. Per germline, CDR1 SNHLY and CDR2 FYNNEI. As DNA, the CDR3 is TGTGCCAGCAGTGAATCCCTCCCGATGAGCTCTGGAAACACCATATATTTT. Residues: CASSESLPMSSGNTIYF.

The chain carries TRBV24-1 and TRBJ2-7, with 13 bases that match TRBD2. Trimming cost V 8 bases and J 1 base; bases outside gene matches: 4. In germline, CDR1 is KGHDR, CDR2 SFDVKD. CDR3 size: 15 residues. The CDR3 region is CATTRTSGSSYEQYF. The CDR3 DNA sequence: TGTGCCACCACCCGGACTAGCGGGAGTTCCTACGAGCAGTACTTC.

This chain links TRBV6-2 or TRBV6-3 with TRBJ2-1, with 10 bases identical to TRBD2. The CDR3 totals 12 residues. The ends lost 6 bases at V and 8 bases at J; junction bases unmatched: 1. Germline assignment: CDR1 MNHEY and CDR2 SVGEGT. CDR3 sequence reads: CASRAGGHEQFF. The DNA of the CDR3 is TGTGCCAGCAGAGCGGGGGGGCATGAGCAGTTCTTC.

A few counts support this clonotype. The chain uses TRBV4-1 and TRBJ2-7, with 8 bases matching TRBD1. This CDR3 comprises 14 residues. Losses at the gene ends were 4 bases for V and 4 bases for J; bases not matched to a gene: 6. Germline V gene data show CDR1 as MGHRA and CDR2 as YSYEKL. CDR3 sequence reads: CASSLGQVGYEQYF. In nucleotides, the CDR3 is TGCGCCAGCAGCCTGGGACAGGTTGGGTACGAGCAGTACTTC.

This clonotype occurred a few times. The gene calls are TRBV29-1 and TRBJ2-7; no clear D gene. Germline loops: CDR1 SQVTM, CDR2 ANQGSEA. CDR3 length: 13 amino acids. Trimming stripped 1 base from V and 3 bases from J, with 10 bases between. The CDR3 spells CSVEGAVLYEQYF. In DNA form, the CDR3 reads TGCAGCGTTGAAGGCGCCGTCCTCTACGAGCAGTACTTC.

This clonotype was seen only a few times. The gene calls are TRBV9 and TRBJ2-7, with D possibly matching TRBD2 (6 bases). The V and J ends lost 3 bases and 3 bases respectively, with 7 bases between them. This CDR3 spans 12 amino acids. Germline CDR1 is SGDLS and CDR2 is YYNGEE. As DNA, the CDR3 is TGTGCCAGCAGCGGGACTAACTACGAGCAGTACTTC. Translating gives CASSGTNYEQYF.

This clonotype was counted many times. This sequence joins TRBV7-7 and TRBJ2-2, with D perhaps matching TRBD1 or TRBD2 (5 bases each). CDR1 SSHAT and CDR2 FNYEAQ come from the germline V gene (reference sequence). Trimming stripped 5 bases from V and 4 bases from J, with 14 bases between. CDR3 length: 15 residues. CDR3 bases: TGTGCCAGCAGCCAGAACCGGGACCTCACCGGGGAGCTGTTTTTT. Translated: CASSQNRDLTGELFF.

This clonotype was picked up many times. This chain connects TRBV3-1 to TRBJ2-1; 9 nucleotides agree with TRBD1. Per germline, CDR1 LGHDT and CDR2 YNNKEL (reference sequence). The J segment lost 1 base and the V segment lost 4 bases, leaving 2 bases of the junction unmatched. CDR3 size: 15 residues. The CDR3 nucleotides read TGTGCCAGCAGCCCGGGACAGGGATCCTACAATGAGCAGTTCTTC. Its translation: CASSPGQGSYNEQFF.

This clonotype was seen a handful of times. The CDR3 is CASSQNPANTEAFF. CDR3 nucleotides: TGCGCCAGCAGCCAGAATCCGGCGAACACTGAAGCTTTCTTT. J is TRBJ1-1 and V is TRBV4-1; D unclear. Germline V lookup: CDR1 MGHRA, CDR2 YSYEKL. The germline V and J ends were trimmed by 3 bases and 1 base, with 9 bases remaining between them. CDR3 length: 14 residues.

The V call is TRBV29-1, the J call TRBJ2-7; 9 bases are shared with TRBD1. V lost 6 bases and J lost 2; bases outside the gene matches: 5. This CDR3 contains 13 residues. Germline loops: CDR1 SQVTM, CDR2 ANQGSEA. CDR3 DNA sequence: TGCAGCGTCCGGACAGGGGTTACCTACGAGCAGTACTTC. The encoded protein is CSVRTGVTYEQYF.

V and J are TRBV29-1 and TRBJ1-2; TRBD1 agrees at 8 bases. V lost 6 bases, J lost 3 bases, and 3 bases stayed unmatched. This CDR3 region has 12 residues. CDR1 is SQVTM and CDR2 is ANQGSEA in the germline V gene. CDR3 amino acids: CSVTGGDYGYTF. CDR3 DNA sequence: TGCAGCGTCACAGGGGGTGACTATGGCTACACCTTC.

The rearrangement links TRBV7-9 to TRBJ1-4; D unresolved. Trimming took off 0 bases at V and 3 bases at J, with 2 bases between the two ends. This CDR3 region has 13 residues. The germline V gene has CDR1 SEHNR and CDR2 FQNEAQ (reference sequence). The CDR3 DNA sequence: TGTGCCAGCAGCTTAGCGCCTAATGAAAAACTGTTTTTT. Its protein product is CASSLAPNEKLFF.

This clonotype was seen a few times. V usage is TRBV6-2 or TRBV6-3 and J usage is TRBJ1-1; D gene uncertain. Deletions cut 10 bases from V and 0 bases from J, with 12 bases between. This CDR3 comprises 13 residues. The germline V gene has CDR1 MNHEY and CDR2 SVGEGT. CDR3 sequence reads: CATSYGMNTEAFF. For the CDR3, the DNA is TGTGCCACCTCATATGGGATGAACACTGAAGCTTTCTTT.